This TCR beta chain was found in a study of blood T cell repertoires in COVID-19. Germline loops: CDR1 SGHNT, CDR2 YYREEE (reference sequence). V was cut by 4 bases and J by 0 bases, with 13 bases left in between. This CDR3 spans 15 amino acids. This table comes from immunoSEQ multiplex PCR, and its TCRdb copy is limited to in-frame clones, with some not included. The table records 250,000 or so clones, 75% to 85% of them present only once. The chain combines TRBV5-4 with TRBJ1-1; D may be TRBD1 (5 bases). The sequencing sample was made of peripheral blood. This sequence was found in a woman in her seventies with acute or convalescent COVID-19. CDR3 protein: CASSRQQVMNTEAFF. The CDR3, as DNA: TGTGCCAGCAGCCGCCAACAGGTGATGAACACTGAAGCTTTCTTT.